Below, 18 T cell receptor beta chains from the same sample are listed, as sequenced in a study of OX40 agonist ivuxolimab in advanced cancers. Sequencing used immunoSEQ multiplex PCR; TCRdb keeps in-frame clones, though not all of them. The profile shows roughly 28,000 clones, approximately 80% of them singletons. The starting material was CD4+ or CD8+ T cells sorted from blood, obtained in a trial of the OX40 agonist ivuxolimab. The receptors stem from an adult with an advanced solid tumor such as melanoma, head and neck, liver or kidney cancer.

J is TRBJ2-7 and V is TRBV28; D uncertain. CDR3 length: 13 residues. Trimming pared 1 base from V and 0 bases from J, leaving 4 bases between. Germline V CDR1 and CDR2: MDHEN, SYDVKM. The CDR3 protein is CASSLYSSYEQYF. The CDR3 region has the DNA TGTGCCAGCAGTTTATACAGCTCCTACGAGCAGTACTTC.

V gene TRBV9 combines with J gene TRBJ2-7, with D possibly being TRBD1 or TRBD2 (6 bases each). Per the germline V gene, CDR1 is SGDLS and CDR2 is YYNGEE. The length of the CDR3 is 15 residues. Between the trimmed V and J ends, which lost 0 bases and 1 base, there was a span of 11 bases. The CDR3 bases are TGTGCCAGCAGCGTAGATACAGGGAGGTCCTACGAGCAGTACTTC. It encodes CASSVDTGRSYEQYF.

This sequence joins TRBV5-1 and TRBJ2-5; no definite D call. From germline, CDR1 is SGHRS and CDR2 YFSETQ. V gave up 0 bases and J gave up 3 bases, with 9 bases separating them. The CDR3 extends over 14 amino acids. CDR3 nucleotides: TGCGCCAGCAGCTTGGAAGGCCAGAAAGAGACCCAGTACTTC. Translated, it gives CASSLEGQKETQYF. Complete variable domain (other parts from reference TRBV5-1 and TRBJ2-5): KAGVTQTPRYLIKTRGQQVTLSCSPISGHRSVSWYQQTPGQGLQFLFEYFSETQRNKGNFPGRFSGRQFSNSRSEMNVSTLELGDSALYLCASSLEGQKETQYFGPGTRLLVL.

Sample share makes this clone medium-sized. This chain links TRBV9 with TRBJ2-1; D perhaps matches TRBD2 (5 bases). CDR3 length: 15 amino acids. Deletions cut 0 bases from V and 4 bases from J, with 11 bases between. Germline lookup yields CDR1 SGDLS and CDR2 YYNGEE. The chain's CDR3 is CASSVVSGGYNEQFF. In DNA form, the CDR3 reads TGTGCCAGCAGCGTAGTTAGTGGCGGGTACAATGAGCAGTTCTTC.

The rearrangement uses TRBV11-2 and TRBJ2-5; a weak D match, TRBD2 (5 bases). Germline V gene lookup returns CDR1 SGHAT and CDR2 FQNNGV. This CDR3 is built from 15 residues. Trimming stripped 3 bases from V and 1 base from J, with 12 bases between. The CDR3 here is CASSFGRVPQETQYF. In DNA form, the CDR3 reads TGTGCCAGCAGCTTCGGGCGGGTCCCCCAAGAGACCCAGTACTTC.

The CDR3 nucleotides read TGTGCCAGCAGCTCCGAGGGGATTAGACAAGAAGCTTTCTTT. It specifies CASSSEGIRQEAFF. This chain connects TRBV7-6 to TRBJ1-1; TRBD1 might be the D (5 bases). The CDR3 has 14 residues. CDR1 and CDR2 (germline): SGHVS, FNYEAQ. V lost 4 bases and J lost 8, with 17 bases in between.

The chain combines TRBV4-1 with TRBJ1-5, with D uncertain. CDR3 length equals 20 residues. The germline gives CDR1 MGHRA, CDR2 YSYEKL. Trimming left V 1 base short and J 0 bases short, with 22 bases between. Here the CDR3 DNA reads TGCGCCAGCAGCCAAGTTAATTTGCGTGGACCAATTTATAGCAATCAGCCCCAGCATTTT. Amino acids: CASSQVNLRGPIYSNQPQHF.

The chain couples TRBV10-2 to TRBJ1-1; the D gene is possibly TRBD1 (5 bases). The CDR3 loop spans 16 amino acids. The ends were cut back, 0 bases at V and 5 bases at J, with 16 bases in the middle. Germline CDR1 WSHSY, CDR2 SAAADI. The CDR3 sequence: CASSESTGGPRTEAFF. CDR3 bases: TGCGCCAGCAGTGAGTCCACGGGGGGTCCGAGGACTGAAGCTTTCTTT.

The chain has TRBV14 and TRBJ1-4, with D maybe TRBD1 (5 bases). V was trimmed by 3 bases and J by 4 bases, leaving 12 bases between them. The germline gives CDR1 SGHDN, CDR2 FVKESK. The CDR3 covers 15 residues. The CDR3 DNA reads TGTGCCAGCAGCCAGAACAAGGGGAATAATGAAAAACTGTTTTTT. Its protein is CASSQNKGNNEKLFF.

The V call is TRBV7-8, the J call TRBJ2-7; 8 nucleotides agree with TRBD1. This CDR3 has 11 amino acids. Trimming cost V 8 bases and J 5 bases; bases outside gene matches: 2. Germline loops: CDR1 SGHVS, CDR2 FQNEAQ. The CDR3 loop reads CASGQGNEQYF. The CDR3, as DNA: TGTGCCAGCGGACAGGGAAACGAGCAGTACTTC.

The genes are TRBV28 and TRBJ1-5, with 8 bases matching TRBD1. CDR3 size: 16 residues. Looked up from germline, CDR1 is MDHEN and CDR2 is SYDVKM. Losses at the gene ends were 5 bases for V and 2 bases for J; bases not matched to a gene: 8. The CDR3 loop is CASSPRTGRRNQPQHF. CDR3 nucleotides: TGTGCCAGCAGTCCCCGGACAGGGCGGCGCAATCAGCCCCAGCATTTT.

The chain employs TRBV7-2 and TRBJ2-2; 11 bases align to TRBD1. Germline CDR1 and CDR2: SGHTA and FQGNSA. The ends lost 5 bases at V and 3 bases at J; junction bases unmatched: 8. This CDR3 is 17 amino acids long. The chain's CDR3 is CASSLRTGGGYTGELFF. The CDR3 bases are TGTGCCAGCAGCCTGCGGACAGGGGGCGGGTACACCGGGGAGCTGTTTTTT.

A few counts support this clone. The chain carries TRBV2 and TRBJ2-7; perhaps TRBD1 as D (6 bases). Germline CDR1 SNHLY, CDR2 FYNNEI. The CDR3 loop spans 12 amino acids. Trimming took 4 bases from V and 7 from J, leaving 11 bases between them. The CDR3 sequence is CASSGAGEEQYF. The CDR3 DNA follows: TGTGCCAGCAGTGGGGCAGGGGAAGAGCAGTACTTC.

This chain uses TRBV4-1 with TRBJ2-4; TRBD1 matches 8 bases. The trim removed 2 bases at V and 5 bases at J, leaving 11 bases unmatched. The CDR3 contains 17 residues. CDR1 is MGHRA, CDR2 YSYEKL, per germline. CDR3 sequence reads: CASSQWFRGQRENIQYF. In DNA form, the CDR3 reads TGCGCCAGCAGCCAATGGTTCAGGGGGCAAAGGGAAAACATTCAGTACTTC.

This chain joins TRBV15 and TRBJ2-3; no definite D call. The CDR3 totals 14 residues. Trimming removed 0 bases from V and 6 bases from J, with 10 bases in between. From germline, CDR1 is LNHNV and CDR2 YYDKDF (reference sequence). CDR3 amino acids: CATSRERVPDTQYF. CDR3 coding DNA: TGTGCCACCAGCAGAGAAAGAGTTCCGGATACGCAGTATTTT. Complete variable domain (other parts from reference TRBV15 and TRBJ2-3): DAMVIQNPRYQVTQFGKPVTLSCSQTLNHNVMYWYQQKSSQAPKLLFHYYDKDFNNEADTPDNFQSRRPNTSFCFLDIRSPGLGDTAMYLCATSRERVPDTQYFGPGTRLTVL.

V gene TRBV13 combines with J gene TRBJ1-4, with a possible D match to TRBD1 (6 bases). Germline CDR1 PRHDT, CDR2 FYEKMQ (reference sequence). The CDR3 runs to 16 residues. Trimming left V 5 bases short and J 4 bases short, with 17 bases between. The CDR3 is CASSLKTGSGNEKLFF. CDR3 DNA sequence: TGTGCCAGCAGCCTAAAAACAGGGAGTGGTAATGAAAAACTGTTTTTT.

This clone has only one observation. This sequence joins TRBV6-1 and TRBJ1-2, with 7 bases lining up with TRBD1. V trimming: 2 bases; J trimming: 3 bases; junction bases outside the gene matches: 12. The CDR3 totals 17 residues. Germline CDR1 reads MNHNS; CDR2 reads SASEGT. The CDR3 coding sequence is TGTGCCAGCAGTGAAACCCTTACCGGCAGGGGGGACTATGGCTACACCTTC. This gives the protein CASSETLTGRGDYGYTF.

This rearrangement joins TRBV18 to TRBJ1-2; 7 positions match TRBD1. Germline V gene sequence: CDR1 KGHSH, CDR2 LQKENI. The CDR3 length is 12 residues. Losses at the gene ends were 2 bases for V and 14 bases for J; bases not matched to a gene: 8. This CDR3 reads CASSPDGTVETF. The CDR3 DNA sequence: TGTGCCAGCTCACCAGACGGGACAGTGGAGACCTTC.